This is a list of T cell receptor beta chains from one sample in a study of response to subunit inactivated influenza vaccine. TCRdb redid the calling of the RT-PCR reads with MiXCR, one entry per CDR3 protein. Of 500,000 to 550,000 distinct CDR3 sequences in the sample, 7.5% to 8.5% were seen once. Sequences were derived from PBMCs from blood, sampled around 2 years after vaccination. The receptors shown here come from a man between 50 and 75 years old who received an inactivated influenza vaccine. Each CDR3 is given with its conserved first and last residue. D genes are given only for firm matches. Clone size is not always given. Where it is, it says once, few, many or a class for expanded clones.

CDR3aa: CSVVFSGYEQYF
CDR3nt: TGCAGCGTTGTGTTCTCGGGCTACGAGCAGTACTTC
abundance: .
d_gene: .
j_gene: TRBJ2-7
v_gene: TRBV29-1

CDR3aa: CASSLAQGTIGYTF
CDR3nt: TGCGCCAGCAGCTTGGCGCAGGGAACCATTGGCTACACCTTC
abundance: many
d_gene: .
j_gene: TRBJ1-2
v_gene: TRBV5-1

CDR3aa: CASSYRERYEQYF
CDR3nt: TGTGCCAGCAGCTACCGGGAGAGGTACGAGCAGTACTTC
abundance: many
d_gene: .
j_gene: TRBJ2-7
v_gene: TRBV7-2

CDR3aa: CATSRVSGRGDNEQFF
CDR3nt: TGTGCCACCAGCAGAGTTAGCGGGAGGGGTGACAATGAGCAGTTCTTC
abundance: .
d_gene: TRBD2
j_gene: TRBJ2-1
v_gene: TRBV15

CDR3aa: CATSRDGAENEKLFF
CDR3nt: TGTGCCACCAGCAGAGATGGGGCCGAGAATGAAAAACTGTTTTTT
abundance: few
d_gene: .
j_gene: TRBJ1-4
v_gene: TRBV15

CDR3aa: CASSQALTDREACNQPQHF
CDR3nt: TGCGCCAGCAGCCAAGCCCTTACGGACAGGGAGGCGTGCAATCAGCCCCAGCATTTT
abundance: few
d_gene: TRBD1
j_gene: TRBJ1-5
v_gene: TRBV4-3

CDR3aa: CASSSTGTGNEKLFF
CDR3nt: TGCGCCAGCAGCAGCACCGGGACAGGGAATGAAAAACTGTTTTTT
abundance: .
d_gene: TRBD1
j_gene: TRBJ1-4
v_gene: TRBV5-1

CDR3aa: CASSSGTPGGGELFF
CDR3nt: TGTGCCAGCAGCTCCGGGACACCTGGGGGCGGGGAGCTGTTTTTT
abundance: few
d_gene: .
j_gene: TRBJ2-2
v_gene: TRBV28

CDR3aa: CAIRVTGGELFF
CDR3nt: TGTGCCATCAGGGTGACTGGTGGGGAGCTGTTTTTT
abundance: many
d_gene: .
j_gene: TRBJ2-2
v_gene: TRBV10-3

CDR3aa: CASSHLPTYNEQFF
CDR3nt: TGCGCCAGCAGCCATCTTCCAACCTACAATGAGCAGTTCTTC
abundance: few
d_gene: .
j_gene: TRBJ2-1
v_gene: TRBV4-3

CDR3aa: CASGKGEQYF
CDR3nt: TGTGCGTCAGGGAAGGGCGAGCAGTACTTC
abundance: few
d_gene: .
j_gene: TRBJ2-7
v_gene: TRBV2

CDR3aa: CSADGTGLAKNIQYF
CDR3nt: TGCAGTGCGGACGGGACAGGACTAGCCAAAAACATTCAGTACTTC
abundance: few
d_gene: TRBD1
j_gene: TRBJ2-4
v_gene: TRBV20-1

CDR3aa: CASSVGTGTYEQYF
CDR3nt: TGTGCCAGCAGCGTCGGGACAGGGACCTACGAGCAGTACTTC
abundance: few
d_gene: TRBD1
j_gene: TRBJ2-7
v_gene: TRBV9

CDR3aa: CASSSRGGGANEQFF
CDR3nt: TGTGCCAGCAGTTCCCGGGGCGGGGGGGCCAATGAGCAGTTCTTC
abundance: few
d_gene: TRBD2
j_gene: TRBJ2-1
v_gene: TRBV12-3/TRBV12-4

CDR3aa: CASSPLGGSYNEQFF
CDR3nt: TGTGCCAGCAGCCCTCTGGGAGGGTCGTACAATGAGCAGTTCTTC
abundance: .
d_gene: TRBD2
j_gene: TRBJ2-1
v_gene: TRBV9

CDR3aa: CSAPRLAGATDTQYF
CDR3nt: TGCAGTGCCCCAAGACTAGCGGGAGCTACAGATACGCAGTATTTT
abundance: few
d_gene: TRBD2
j_gene: TRBJ2-3
v_gene: TRBV20-1

CDR3aa: CATSRDRGDNNEQFF
CDR3nt: TGTGCCACCAGCAGAGATCGAGGAGACAACAATGAGCAGTTCTTC
abundance: many
d_gene: .
j_gene: TRBJ2-1
v_gene: TRBV15